This record concerns one T cell receptor beta chain sequence. The sample is drawn from a study of blood T cell repertoires in COVID-19. Study at large: Spain, Italy and the United States supplied samples that represented acute and convalescent COVID-19. T cells, B-cell-depleted T cells, or PBMCs provided the cDNA or gDNA that served as material.

This CDR3 is built from 14 residues. The V gene's germline CDR1 is LNHDA and CDR2 SQIVND (reference sequence). Trimming pared 3 bases from V and 6 bases from J, leaving 12 bases between. In the source study's methods: Estimation of nucleated cell counts was performed using reference gene primer amplification. The method was immunoSEQ multiplex PCR; TCRdb's version includes in-frame clones alone and lacks a portion of them. The D gene and trimming were derived from the DNA, and the V and J assignments and clone size from that table. The sample records about 110,000 clones, 76% being singletons. This chain links TRBV19 with TRBJ2-4, with D possibly being TRBD2 (7 bases). The sample comprised peripheral blood. This TCR came from a woman of 80 years or more with acute or convalescent COVID-19. In DNA, the CDR3 is TGTGCCAGTAGTATGGGGAGGGGGGGAAACATTCAGTACTTC. Its protein is CASSMGRGGNIQYF.